The next 23 T cell receptor beta chains were all read from a single sample in a study of response to subunit inactivated influenza vaccine. In TCRdb, the RT-PCR reads were re-called with MiXCR into one record per CDR3 protein. The table shows hundreds of thousands of distinct CDR3 sequences, with more than 15% occurring only once. The starting material was PBMCs from blood, obtained about 13 days after vaccination. All receptors come from a man in his fifties or sixties who received an inactivated influenza vaccine.

A few counts support this clonotype. The chain recombines TRBV28 with TRBJ2-1, with no clear D. CDR3 length: 15 residues. Deletions cut 11 bases from V and 1 base from J, with 18 bases between. Per the germline V gene, CDR1 is MDHEN and CDR2 is SYDVKM. CDR3 loop: CAAWPAVRSYNEQFF. Here the CDR3 DNA reads TGTGCCGCATGGCCGGCGGTCCGTTCCTACAATGAGCAGTTCTTC.

The J gene is TRBJ1-6, the V gene TRBV19; D not resolved. The CDR3 spans 13 residues. Between the trimmed V and J ends, which lost 0 bases and 14 bases, there was a span of 11 bases. CDR1 and CDR2 from the germline V gene are LNHDA and SQIVND (reference sequence). This chain's CDR3 is CASSIDPAATLHF. The CDR3 DNA sequence: TGTGCCAGTAGTATAGATCCGGCCGCCACCCTCCACTTT.

This clonotype has just a few counts. V usage is TRBV11-1 and J usage is TRBJ2-5; D gene unclear. The germline V and J ends were trimmed by 1 base and 4 bases, with 10 bases remaining between them. The CDR3 spans 14 residues. Germline lookup yields CDR1 SGHAT and CDR2 FQDESV (reference sequence). CDR3: CASSLGVGSETQYF. The DNA of the CDR3 is TGTGCCAGCAGCTTAGGGGTAGGGTCAGAGACCCAGTACTTC.

This clonotype showed up just a few times. One end of the junction does not line up with germline, which may come from a read error. This rearrangement joins TRBV20-1 to TRBJ1-2; the D gene is possibly TRBD1 (5 bases). The CDR3 has 12 residues. CDR1 DFQATT and CDR2 SNEGSKA come from the germline V gene (reference sequence). DNA of the CDR3: TGCAGTGTTAGACAGAAAAACTATGGCTACACCTTC. It encodes CSVRQKNYGYTF.

The sample holds a few counts of this clonotype. The chain has TRBV7-2 and TRBJ2-5; D is unclear. The CDR3 loop spans 12 amino acids. Trimming pared 4 bases from V and 5 bases from J, leaving 8 bases between. Germline loops: CDR1 SGHTA, CDR2 FQGNSA. CDR3 bases: TGTGCCAGCAGCTCGGGTCCGGAGACCCAGTACTTC. Amino acids: CASSSGPETQYF.

In its sample, this clonotype was seen a few times. The chain couples TRBV9 to TRBJ2-1; TRBD2 aligns across 8 bases. V lost 4 bases, J lost 7 bases, and 10 bases stayed unmatched. Per germline, CDR1 SGDLS and CDR2 YYNGEE. This CDR3 has 15 residues. CDR3 sequence: CASSTRGGLVNEQFF. In nucleotides, the CDR3 is TGTGCCAGCAGCACCCGGGGGGGCCTTGTTAATGAGCAGTTCTTC.

The chain couples TRBV20-1 to TRBJ1-5; tentatively, D is TRBD1 (5 bases). In germline, CDR1 is DFQATT, CDR2 SNEGSKA (reference sequence). The CDR3 contains 13 residues. CDR3 protein: CSARGDGNQPQHF. The CDR3 nucleotides read TGCAGCGCCCGGGGGGACGGCAATCAGCCCCAGCATTTT.

This clonotype turned up a few times. The genes are TRBV12-3 or TRBV12-4 and TRBJ2-5; D tentatively fits TRBD1 or TRBD2 (5 bases each). The CDR3 totals 15 residues. Trimming took 1 base from V and 5 from J, leaving 14 bases between them. The CDR3 DNA is TGTGCCAGCAGTTTAGGGGGTCCGGGACGGGAGACCCAGTACTTC. It specifies CASSLGGPGRETQYF.

This chain links TRBV20-1 with TRBJ1-2; D possibly corresponds to TRBD1 (5 bases). CDR3 length equals 15 residues. Germline CDR1 and CDR2: DFQATT and SNEGSKA (reference sequence). The V gene lost 6 bases and the J gene lost 2 bases, with 19 bases spanning the gap. CDR3 bases: TGCAGTGCCCAACCATGGGACCGAATGAACTATGGCTACACCTTC. It codes for CSAQPWDRMNYGYTF.

The gene calls are TRBV18 and TRBJ2-1; D possibly matches TRBD1 or TRBD2 (5 bases each). This CDR3 is built from 15 residues. Trimming stripped 3 bases from V and 4 bases from J, with 13 bases between. Germline CDR1 KGHSH, CDR2 LQKENI. The CDR3: CASSPPGTSYNEQFF. The CDR3 coding sequence is TGTGCCAGCTCACCCCCCGGGACGTCGTACAATGAGCAGTTCTTC.

The CDR3 loop reads CASSLFAGPQETQYF. In nucleotides, the CDR3 is TGTGCCAGCAGCTTATTTGCCGGACCCCAAGAGACCCAGTACTTC. The chain uses TRBV7-2 and TRBJ2-5; unclear D gene. V was pared by 2 bases and J by 1 base, with 11 bases between. CDR1 and CDR2 (germline): SGHTA, FQGNSA. This CDR3 has 15 residues. Based on the CDR3 plus reference TRBV7-2 and TRBJ2-5, the full variable domain is GAGVSQSPSNKVTEKGKDVELRCDPISGHTALYWYRQSLGQGLEFLIYFQGNSAPDKSGLPSDRFSAERTGGSVSTLTIQRTQQEDSAVYLCASSLFAGPQETQYFGPGTRLLVL.

The chain couples TRBV6-5 to TRBJ1-2; a weak D match, TRBD1 (5 bases). CDR3 length: 14 amino acids. Between the trimmed V and J ends, which lost 5 bases and 2 bases, there was a span of 12 bases. CDR1 and CDR2 (germline): MNHEY, SVGAGI. CDR3 residues: CASSTAGPNYGYTF. In nucleotides, the CDR3 is TGTGCCAGCAGTACTGCGGGACCCAACTATGGCTACACCTTC.

Only a few counts were recorded for this clonotype. V gene TRBV7-9 combines with J gene TRBJ2-5; 7 nucleotides line up with TRBD1. The CDR3 is 14 amino acids. Trimming removed 3 bases from V and 4 bases from J; junction bases left unmatched: 5. Germline V gives CDR1 SEHNR, CDR2 FQNEAQ (reference sequence). Written as DNA, the CDR3 is TGTGCCAGCAGCTTCCTGGACAGGCGAGAGACCCAGTACTTC. As protein: CASSFLDRRETQYF.

This clonotype was recorded many times. The gene calls are TRBV28 and TRBJ2-3; TRBD2 matches 13 bases. Germline V gene data show CDR1 as MDHEN and CDR2 as SYDVKM. The CDR3 is 16 residues long. V gave up 10 bases and J gave up 2 bases; unmatched junction bases: 9. The CDR3 is CATLPGTSGVTDTQYF. For the CDR3, the DNA is TGTGCCACCCTCCCAGGGACTAGCGGGGTCACAGATACGCAGTATTTT.

The rearrangement joins TRBV6-1 to TRBJ2-3; TRBD1 matches 7 bases. Germline V gives CDR1 MNHNS, CDR2 SASEGT. This CDR3 spans 15 amino acids. Germline trimming cut 2 bases from V and 2 bases from J; bases unmatched to any gene: 4. Here the CDR3 DNA reads TGTGCCAGCAGTGAACCGGGACAGACCACAGATACGCAGTATTTT. This gives the protein CASSEPGQTTDTQYF.

V is TRBV24-1 and J is TRBJ2-2; 7 bases line up with TRBD1. CDR1 is KGHDR and CDR2 is SFDVKD in the germline V gene. This CDR3 spans 12 amino acids. Trimming at V came to 7 bases and at J to 7 bases, leaving 2 bases not matched to a gene. The CDR3 loop is CATRQGNGELFF. CDR3 nucleotides: TGTGCCACCAGACAGGGGAACGGGGAGCTGTTTTTT.

This clonotype appeared a few times. A much bigger clone sits one base away, suggesting this may be a read error. The genes are TRBV24-1 and TRBJ1-5; D gene unclear. CDR3 length: 13 residues. Germline V gene sequence: CDR1 KGHDR, CDR2 SFDVKD. V lost 3 bases and J lost 1, with 3 bases in between. CDR3 in amino acids: CATSDNSNQPQHF. The CDR3 coding sequence is TGTGCCACCAGTGATAACAGCAATCAGCCCCAGCATTTT.

This clonotype occurred a few times. The rearrangement joins TRBV15 to TRBJ1-4, with D possibly being TRBD1 (5 bases). V lost 1 base to trimming and J lost 5 bases, with 14 bases between them. Germline lookup yields CDR1 LNHNV and CDR2 YYDKDF (reference sequence). This CDR3 spans 16 amino acids. The CDR3 DNA reads TGTGCCACCAGCAGAGTAAACTCAGGGAGGAATGAAAAACTGTTTTTT. Translating gives CATSRVNSGRNEKLFF. The whole variable domain, remainder taken from reference TRBV15 and TRBJ1-4, is DAMVIQNPRYQVTQFGKPVTLSCSQTLNHNVMYWYQQKSSQAPKLLFHYYDKDFNNEADTPDNFQSRRPNTSFCFLDIRSPGLGDTAMYLCATSRVNSGRNEKLFFGSGTQLSVL.

The CDR3 reads CASRSRATTPQRGDTQYF. DNA of the CDR3: TGTGCCAGCAGGAGCAGGGCCACAACCCCCCAAAGGGGAGATACGCAGTATTTT. V gene TRBV28 combines with J gene TRBJ2-3; tentatively, D is TRBD1 (5 bases). Trimming shortened V by 6 bases and J by 5 bases, and 27 bases separated the two germline ends. Germline-derived CDR1 and CDR2 are MDHEN and SYDVKM. The CDR3 is 18 residues long.

The V call is TRBV11-1, the J call TRBJ2-5; 7 bases match TRBD2. Germline trimming cut 5 bases from V and 2 bases from J; bases unmatched to any gene: 20. Germline CDR1 reads SGHAT; CDR2 reads FQDESV (reference sequence). The CDR3 is 19 amino acids. The CDR3 DNA reads as TGTGCCAGCAGCCCCGATGGGGCGGGAGAAAAGTGGGAACAAGAGACCCAGTACTTC. As protein: CASSPDGAGEKWEQETQYF.

The chain uses TRBV10-3 and TRBJ1-1, with 8 bases that match TRBD1. Germline V gives CDR1 ENHRY, CDR2 SYGVKD. The junction had 11 bases not matched to a gene; V was cut back by 6 bases and J by 5 bases. This CDR3 is built from 15 residues. The CDR3 region is CAIRTGGGGTTEAFF. CDR3 DNA: TGTGCCATCAGAACAGGGGGGGGAGGAACGACTGAAGCTTTCTTT.

Only a few counts were recorded for this clonotype. This chain links TRBV7-3 with TRBJ2-3; TRBD2 agrees at 9 bases. This CDR3 spans 15 amino acids. After removal of 2 bases from V and 9 bases from J, the junction contained 9 bases not matched to a gene. Germline CDR1 reads SGHTA; CDR2 reads FQGTGA. The CDR3 loop is CASSLAGLAVETQYF. The DNA for the CDR3 is TGTGCCAGCAGCTTAGCGGGACTAGCTGTCGAAACGCAGTATTTT. The full variable domain, with the rest looked up from reference TRBV7-3 and TRBJ2-3, is GAGVSQTPSNKVTEKGKYVELRCDPISGHTALYWYRQSLGQGPEFLIYFQGTGAADDSGLPNDRFFAVRPEGSVSTLKIQRTERGDSAVYLCASSLAGLAVETQYFGPGTRLTVL.

The chain employs TRBV6-5 and TRBJ2-3; D is undetermined. The CDR3 has 16 residues. The germline CDR1 and CDR2 sequences are MNHEY and SVGAGI. V gave up 4 bases and J gave up 4 bases, with 18 bases separating them. The CDR3 DNA sequence: TGTGCCAGCAGTTCAGACTTGAGCCTAAACCCAGATACGCAGTATTTT. Translated, it gives CASSSDLSLNPDTQYF.